Shown below are 13 T cell receptor beta chains from a single sample sequenced in a study of blood T cell repertoires in COVID-19. Profiled with immunoSEQ multiplex PCR; TCRdb holds only in-frame clones, not every one. The table has hundreds of thousands of clones, roughly 85% seen once. The sample was peripheral blood. Receptors originate from a man between 18 and 29 years old with active or convalescent COVID-19.

The chain couples TRBV28 to TRBJ1-2; TRBD1 aligns across 9 bases. The CDR3 has 15 residues. V gave up 3 bases and J gave up 4 bases; unmatched junction bases: 6. CDR1 MDHEN and CDR2 SYDVKM come from the germline V gene. The CDR3 DNA sequence: TGTGCCAGCAGTTTGTCAGGACAGGGGATCTATGGCTACACCTTC. This codes for CASSLSGQGIYGYTF.

As regards this clone: Other DNA sequences in this sample translate to the same CDR3. J is TRBJ2-2 and V is TRBV4-3; D may be TRBD1 (6 bases). V lost 0 bases, J lost 2 bases, and 16 bases lay in between. This CDR3 contains 18 residues. Looked up from germline, CDR1 is LGHNA and CDR2 is YSLEER. CDR3 in DNA: TGCGCCAGCAGCCAAGACCTCCGGGACATCGGAAACACCGGGGAGCTGTTTTTT. Translating it yields CASSQDLRDIGNTGELFF.

V and J are TRBV10-1 and TRBJ2-5, with 16 bases identical to TRBD2. Germline CDR1 reads WNHNN; CDR2 reads SYGVQD (reference sequence). The CDR3 is 16 amino acids. Trimming cost V 4 bases and J 3 bases; bases outside gene matches: 2. DNA of the CDR3: TGCGCCAGCAGTGCCGGGACTAGCGGGGGGGAAGAGACCCAGTACTTC. It codes for CASSAGTSGGEETQYF.

The V gene is TRBV11-3, the J gene TRBJ2-1; weak D call: TRBD1 (5 bases). CDR1 SGHNT and CDR2 YENEEA come from the germline V gene. V was pared by 5 bases and J by 8 bases, with 13 bases between. The length of the CDR3 is 13 residues. In DNA, the CDR3 is TGTGCCAGCAGCGGGGCCCTCGGCGATGAGCAGTTCTTC. Residues: CASSGALGDEQFF.

J is TRBJ1-1 and V is TRBV20-1; 9 nucleotides line up with TRBD1. V was pared by 3 bases and J by 6 bases, with 8 bases of the junction left unmatched. CDR3 length equals 14 residues. Germline CDR1 and CDR2: DFQATT and SNEGSKA (reference sequence). CDR3 residues: CSASRGQGISEAFF. DNA for the CDR3: TGCAGTGCTAGTCGGGGACAGGGAATCTCTGAAGCTTTCTTT.

This clone was recorded only once. J is TRBJ2-7 and V is TRBV4-1; TRBD1 might be the D (8 bases). CDR3 size: 16 residues. The ends were cut back, 3 bases at V and 7 bases at J, with 22 bases in the middle. Germline values: CDR1 MGHRA, CDR2 YSYEKL. CDR3 sequence reads: CASSQPEGQGGQEQYF. CDR3 sequence (DNA): TGCGCCAGCAGCCAGCCGGAAGGACAGGGAGGGCAGGAGCAGTACTTC.

CDR3 coding DNA: TGTGCCTGGAGACCACGGTGGGTGCGGGGGGATGAAAAACTGTTTTTT. This gives the protein CAWRPRWVRGDEKLFF. This chain connects TRBV30 to TRBJ1-4; D may be TRBD1 (5 bases). Germline V gene lookup returns CDR1 GTSNPN and CDR2 SVGIG (reference sequence). The CDR3 runs to 16 residues. V shed 3 bases and J shed 6 bases, with 20 bases lying between them.

The gene calls are TRBV27 and TRBJ1-5, with D unclear. CDR3 length equals 11 residues. Trimming pared 5 bases from V and 8 bases from J, leaving 7 bases between. Germline V gene data show CDR1 as MNHEY and CDR2 as SMNVEV (reference sequence). For the CDR3, the DNA is TGTGCCAGCAGTCTCGGGGAGCCCCAGCATTTT. Protein product: CASSLGEPQHF.

This chain links TRBV19 with TRBJ1-2; 7 positions match TRBD1. CDR3 length: 13 amino acids. The ends lost 9 bases at V and 2 bases at J; junction bases unmatched: 6. Germline-derived CDR1 and CDR2 are LNHDA and SQIVND (reference sequence). DNA for the CDR3: TGTGCCAGCGCCCCGACAGGGAACTATGGCTACACCTTC. Residues: CASAPTGNYGYTF.

This clone was observed a handful of times. The chain uses TRBV19 and TRBJ1-2; 7 bases align to TRBD1. Germline V gene lookup returns CDR1 LNHDA and CDR2 SQIVND (reference sequence). There are 19 residues in the CDR3. V lost 3 bases, J lost 4 bases, and 20 bases stayed unmatched. Here the CDR3 reads CASSIRTTGNPLTGYGYTF. The CDR3 coding sequence is TGTGCCAGTAGTATCCGCACGACAGGGAACCCGCTAACTGGCTATGGCTACACCTTC.

The chain links TRBV12-5 to TRBJ2-7; D may be TRBD2 (5 bases). This CDR3 has 16 residues. V dropped 5 bases and J dropped 0 bases, with 17 bases sitting between them. CDR1 is LGHNT, CDR2 FRNRAP, per germline. The DNA for the CDR3 is TGTGCTAGTGGTACCTCAACTAGTTTGAGCTCCTACGAGCAGTACTTC. This gives the protein CASGTSTSLSSYEQYF.

V is TRBV28 and J is TRBJ1-3, with 7 bases identical to TRBD1. Looked up from germline, CDR1 is MDHEN and CDR2 is SYDVKM. Losses at the gene ends were 7 bases for V and 6 bases for J; bases not matched to a gene: 9. This CDR3 is 14 amino acids long. The CDR3 protein is CASIPGGPENTIYF. In nucleotides, the CDR3 is TGTGCCAGCATTCCAGGGGGACCAGAAAACACCATATATTTT.

The rearrangement links TRBV19 to TRBJ1-2, with 7 bases lining up with TRBD1. CDR1 is LNHDA, CDR2 SQIVND, per germline (reference sequence). The J segment lost 4 bases and the V segment lost 3 bases, leaving 11 bases of the junction unmatched. The CDR3 is made up of 16 amino acids. For the CDR3, the DNA is TGTGCCAGTAGTATCAGATTTGGACAGGCCCGCTATGGCTACACCTTC. Translating gives CASSIRFGQARYGYTF.